This is a list of T cell receptor beta chains from one sample in a study of cytomegalovirus exposure and HLA in healthy donors. The data were produced by immunoSEQ multiplex PCR, yet TCRdb's version contains in-frame clones alone and is incomplete. This table holds approximately 160,000 clones, almost 85% found once. The sequenced material came from PBMCs. These TCRs come from a boy between 2 and 10 years old in good health and CMV-seronegative. Both conserved end residues are part of each CDR3. A D gene is named only where the DNA matches it firmly. Clone size is given for some rows only: seen once, a few or many times, or a class if the clone is expanded.

d_call | clone_size | j_call | v_call | cdr3_length | cdr3_aa | cdr3_nt
- | - | TRBJ2-5 | TRBV9 | 14 | CASSRGGYQETQYF | TGTGCCAGCAGCAGGGGGGGGTACCAAGAGACCCAGTACTTC
TRBD2 | - | TRBJ2-7 | TRBV4-1 | 15 | CASSQTAGVNYEQYF | TGCGCCAGCAGCCAGACAGCGGGAGTGAACTACGAGCAGTACTTC
TRBD1 | - | TRBJ2-3 | TRBV29-1 | 13 | CSVSTGGTDTQYF | TGCAGCGTTTCGACAGGGGGGACAGATACGCAGTATTTT
- | - | TRBJ2-5 | TRBV6-5 | 11 | CASGRGETQYF | TGTGCCAGCGGGAGAGGGGAGACCCAGTACTTC
- | - | TRBJ1-5 | TRBV19 | 13 | CASSMRESQPQHF | TGTGCCAGTAGTATGAGGGAAAGTCAGCCCCAGCATTTT
- | - | TRBJ2-7 | TRBV7-6 | 14 | CASSFGTSSYEQYF | TGTGCCAGCAGCTTTGGTACCAGCTCCTACGAGCAGTACTTC
- | - | TRBJ2-1 | TRBV5-1 | 14 | CASSLENPVNEQFF | TGCGCCAGCAGCTTGGAAAACCCGGTAAATGAGCAGTTCTTC
- | - | TRBJ2-1 | TRBV7-9 | 15 | CASRTAGIPANEQFF | TGTGCCAGCCGGACGGCGGGGATTCCGGCCAATGAGCAGTTCTTC
- | - | TRBJ1-2 | TRBV5-6 | 12 | CASSLVSYGYTF | TGTGCCAGCAGCTTGGTCAGCTATGGCTACACCTTC
- | once | TRBJ2-7 | TRBV10-1 | 14 | CASSEYPEGNEQYF | TGCGCCAGCAGTGAGTATCCCGAGGGCAACGAGCAGTACTTC
- | few | TRBJ1-1 | TRBV6-1 | 12 | CASSEAQSEAFF | TGTGCCAGCAGTGAAGCCCAATCTGAAGCTTTCTTT
- | - | TRBJ2-1 | TRBV7-9 | 16 | CASSLDRTSRYNEQFF | TGTGCCAGCAGCTTGGACAGAACCTCCAGGTACAATGAGCAGTTCTTC
- | - | TRBJ2-3 | TRBV9 | 15 | CASSVDPPSTDTQYF | TGTGCCAGCAGCGTAGATCCCCCAAGCACAGATACGCAGTATTTT
- | - | TRBJ2-2 | TRBV29-1 | 16 | CSVVGSKDRNTGELFF | TGCAGCGTTGTAGGATCTAAGGACAGGAACACCGGGGAGCTGTTTTTT
- | - | TRBJ1-2 | TRBV7-3 | 13 | CASSLTFGGGYTF | TGTGCCAGCAGCTTAACCTTCGGCGGGGGCTACACCTTC
TRBD2 | - | TRBJ2-3 | TRBV2 | 15 | CASGGLAGGTDTQYF | TGTGCCAGCGGGGGACTAGCGGGGGGGACAGATACGCAGTATTTT
- | once | TRBJ2-3 | TRBV9 | 16 | CASSVDVGLGTDTQYF | TGTGCCAGCAGCGTAGATGTGGGCCTGGGCACAGATACGCAGTATTTT
- | - | TRBJ2-2 | TRBV27 | 14 | CASSLQESTGELFF | TGTGCCAGCAGTCTACAGGAATCCACCGGGGAGCTGTTTTTT
- | - | TRBJ2-5 | TRBV6-5 | 13 | CASSYDRQETQYF | TGTGCCAGCAGTTACGACAGGCAAGAGACCCAGTACTTC
- | - | TRBJ1-5 | TRBV19 | 15 | CASREVGGANQPQHF | TGTGCCAGTAGGGAGGTGGGGGGGGCAAATCAGCCCCAGCATTTT
- | once | TRBJ2-2 | TRBV30 | 16 | CAWSGKSTVHTGELFF | TGTGCCTGGAGTGGAAAATCGACAGTCCATACCGGGGAGCTGTTTTTT
TRBD1 | - | TRBJ1-3 | TRBV4-1 | 18 | CASSWPRPGQSSGNTIYF | TGCGCCAGCAGCTGGCCCCGTCCGGGACAGAGCTCTGGAAACACCATATATTTT
TRBD1 | - | TRBJ1-5 | TRBV29-1 | 14 | CSVEATGRRQPQHF | TGCAGCGTTGAGGCGACAGGGAGGCGTCAGCCCCAGCATTTT
TRBD1 | few | TRBJ2-1 | TRBV14 | 16 | CASSQDTRQGRNEQFF | TGTGCCAGCAGCCAAGATACGAGACAGGGACGCAATGAGCAGTTCTTC
TRBD2 | - | TRBJ2-7 | TRBV27 | 15 | CASTGPSGGPYEQYF | TGTGCCAGCACTGGCCCTAGCGGGGGTCCCTACGAGCAGTACTTC
TRBD2 | - | TRBJ2-5 | TRBV7-9 | 14 | CAGGTSSSQETQYF | TGTGCCGGAGGGACTAGCTCAAGCCAAGAGACCCAGTACTTC
TRBD1 | - | TRBJ1-2 | TRBV5-6 | 13 | CASSRDRNYGYTF | TGTGCCAGCAGCCGGGACAGAAACTATGGCTACACCTTC
TRBD1 | - | TRBJ1-2 | TRBV6-1 | 15 | CASRIQGAYKNGYTF | TGTGCCAGCAGGATACAGGGGGCGTATAAGAATGGCTACACCTTC
- | - | TRBJ1-5 | TRBV27 | 15 | CASSFGAGSNQPQHF | TGTGCCAGCAGTTTTGGAGCGGGAAGCAATCAGCCCCAGCATTTT
- | - | TRBJ1-1 | TRBV6-1 | 14 | CASDSPQGNTEAFF | TGTGCCAGCGACTCCCCCCAGGGGAACACTGAAGCTTTCTTT
- | - | TRBJ2-3 | TRBV11-2 | 14 | CATSRDSRTDTQYF | TGTGCCACCTCACGGGATAGTAGGACAGATACGCAGTATTTT
- | - | TRBJ2-6 | TRBV29-1 | 15 | CSVETGSTGANVLTF | TGCAGCGTTGAAACAGGGTCGACTGGGGCCAACGTCCTGACTTTC
TRBD2 | - | TRBJ2-7 | TRBV5-1 | 16 | CASSLDGGSSSYEQYF | TGCGCCAGCAGCTTGGATGGCGGGAGCAGCTCCTACGAGCAGTACTTC
- | - | TRBJ2-6 | TRBV2 | 16 | CASSGIRGPGANVLTF | TGTGCCAGCAGCGGCATTCGAGGGCCCGGGGCCAACGTCCTGACTTTC
- | - | TRBJ2-7 | TRBV5-1 | 13 | CASSLGRDYEQYF | TGCGCCAGCAGCTTGGGGCGGGACTACGAGCAGTACTTC
TRBD1 | - | TRBJ2-7 | TRBV12-5 | 14 | CASGSRTGVTGQYF | TGTGCTAGTGGGTCCCGGACAGGGGTTACAGGGCAGTACTTC
- | - | TRBJ1-2 | TRBV6-5 | 13 | CASTRNRAGGYTF | TGTGCCAGCACCAGGAACAGGGCTGGGGGCTACACCTTC
TRBD2 | - | TRBJ2-1 | TRBV11-3 | 15 | CASSPSLAGINEQFF | TGTGCCAGCAGCCCTAGCCTAGCGGGGATCAATGAGCAGTTCTTC
- | - | TRBJ1-2 | TRBV19 | 12 | CASSIRNYGYTF | TGTGCCAGTAGTATCAGGAACTATGGCTACACCTTC
TRBD1 | once | TRBJ1-2 | TRBV7-9 | 15 | CASSQKGQGADGYTF | TGTGCCAGCAGCCAAAAGGGACAGGGGGCCGATGGCTACACCTTC
- | - | TRBJ2-1 | TRBV29-1 | 13 | CSVSTGRDNEQFF | TGCAGCGTTTCCACAGGGAGGGACAATGAGCAGTTCTTC
- | - | TRBJ2-7 | TRBV6-5 | 15 | CASSQRGTVRYEQYF | TGTGCCAGCAGCCAACGCGGGACAGTACGCTACGAGCAGTACTTC